The present T cell receptor (beta chain) was sequenced within a study of blood T cell repertoires in COVID-19. This CDR3 contains 17 residues. The V gene end was trimmed by 4 bases and the J gene end by 5 bases; junction bases not matched to a gene: 9. Germline V CDR1 and CDR2: MNHEY, SVGEGT. Method: immunoSEQ multiplex PCR; TCRdb's copy keeps in-frame clones and lacks some. The table includes 380,000 or so clones, 86% detected once. The clonotype was recovered from a woman in her sixties or seventies with COVID-19, enrolled during active disease. This chain joins TRBV6-2 or TRBV6-3 and TRBJ1-6, with 9 bases that match TRBD1. The specimen was peripheral blood. The CDR3 reads CASSSAGQGKNNSPLHF. CDR3 coding DNA: TGTGCCAGCAGTTCAGCAGGACAGGGGAAGAATAATTCACCCCTCCACTTT.